The sequence of this T cell receptor beta chain was determined in a study of blood T cell repertoires in COVID-19. Using immunoSEQ multiplex PCR, the repertoire was profiled, and TCRdb retains in-frame clones only, with some absent. The sample includes over 200,000 clones, approximately 91% seen only once; the top ten take 5.5% to 8%. Germline CDR1 MNHEY, CDR2 SVGAGI. This CDR3 has 15 amino acids. With V trimmed by 8 bases and J by 4 bases, 11 bases remained unmatched. V and J are TRBV6-5 and TRBJ2-3; 8 bases are a match to TRBD2. The sequencing sample was made of peripheral blood. This clonotype was sampled from a man aged 55 to 70 who had recovered from COVID-19. The CDR3 spells CASLQAAAGADTQYF. The CDR3 nucleotides read TGTGCCAGCCTGCAAGCGGCAGCGGGGGCAGATACGCAGTATTTT.